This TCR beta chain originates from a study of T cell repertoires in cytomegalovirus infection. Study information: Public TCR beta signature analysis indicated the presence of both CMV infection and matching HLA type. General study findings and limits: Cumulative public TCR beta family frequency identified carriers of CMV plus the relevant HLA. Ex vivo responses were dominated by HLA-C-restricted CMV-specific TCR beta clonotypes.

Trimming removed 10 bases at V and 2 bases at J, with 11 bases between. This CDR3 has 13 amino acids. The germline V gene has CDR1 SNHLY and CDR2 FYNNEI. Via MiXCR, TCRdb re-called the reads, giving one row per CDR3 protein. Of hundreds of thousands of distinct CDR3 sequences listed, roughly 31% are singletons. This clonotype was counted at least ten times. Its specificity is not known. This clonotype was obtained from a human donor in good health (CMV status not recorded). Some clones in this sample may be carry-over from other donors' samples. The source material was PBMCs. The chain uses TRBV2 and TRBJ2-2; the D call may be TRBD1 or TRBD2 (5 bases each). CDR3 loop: CAIPGRNTGELFF. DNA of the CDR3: TGTGCCATCCCGGGACGCAACACCGGGGAGCTGTTTTTT.